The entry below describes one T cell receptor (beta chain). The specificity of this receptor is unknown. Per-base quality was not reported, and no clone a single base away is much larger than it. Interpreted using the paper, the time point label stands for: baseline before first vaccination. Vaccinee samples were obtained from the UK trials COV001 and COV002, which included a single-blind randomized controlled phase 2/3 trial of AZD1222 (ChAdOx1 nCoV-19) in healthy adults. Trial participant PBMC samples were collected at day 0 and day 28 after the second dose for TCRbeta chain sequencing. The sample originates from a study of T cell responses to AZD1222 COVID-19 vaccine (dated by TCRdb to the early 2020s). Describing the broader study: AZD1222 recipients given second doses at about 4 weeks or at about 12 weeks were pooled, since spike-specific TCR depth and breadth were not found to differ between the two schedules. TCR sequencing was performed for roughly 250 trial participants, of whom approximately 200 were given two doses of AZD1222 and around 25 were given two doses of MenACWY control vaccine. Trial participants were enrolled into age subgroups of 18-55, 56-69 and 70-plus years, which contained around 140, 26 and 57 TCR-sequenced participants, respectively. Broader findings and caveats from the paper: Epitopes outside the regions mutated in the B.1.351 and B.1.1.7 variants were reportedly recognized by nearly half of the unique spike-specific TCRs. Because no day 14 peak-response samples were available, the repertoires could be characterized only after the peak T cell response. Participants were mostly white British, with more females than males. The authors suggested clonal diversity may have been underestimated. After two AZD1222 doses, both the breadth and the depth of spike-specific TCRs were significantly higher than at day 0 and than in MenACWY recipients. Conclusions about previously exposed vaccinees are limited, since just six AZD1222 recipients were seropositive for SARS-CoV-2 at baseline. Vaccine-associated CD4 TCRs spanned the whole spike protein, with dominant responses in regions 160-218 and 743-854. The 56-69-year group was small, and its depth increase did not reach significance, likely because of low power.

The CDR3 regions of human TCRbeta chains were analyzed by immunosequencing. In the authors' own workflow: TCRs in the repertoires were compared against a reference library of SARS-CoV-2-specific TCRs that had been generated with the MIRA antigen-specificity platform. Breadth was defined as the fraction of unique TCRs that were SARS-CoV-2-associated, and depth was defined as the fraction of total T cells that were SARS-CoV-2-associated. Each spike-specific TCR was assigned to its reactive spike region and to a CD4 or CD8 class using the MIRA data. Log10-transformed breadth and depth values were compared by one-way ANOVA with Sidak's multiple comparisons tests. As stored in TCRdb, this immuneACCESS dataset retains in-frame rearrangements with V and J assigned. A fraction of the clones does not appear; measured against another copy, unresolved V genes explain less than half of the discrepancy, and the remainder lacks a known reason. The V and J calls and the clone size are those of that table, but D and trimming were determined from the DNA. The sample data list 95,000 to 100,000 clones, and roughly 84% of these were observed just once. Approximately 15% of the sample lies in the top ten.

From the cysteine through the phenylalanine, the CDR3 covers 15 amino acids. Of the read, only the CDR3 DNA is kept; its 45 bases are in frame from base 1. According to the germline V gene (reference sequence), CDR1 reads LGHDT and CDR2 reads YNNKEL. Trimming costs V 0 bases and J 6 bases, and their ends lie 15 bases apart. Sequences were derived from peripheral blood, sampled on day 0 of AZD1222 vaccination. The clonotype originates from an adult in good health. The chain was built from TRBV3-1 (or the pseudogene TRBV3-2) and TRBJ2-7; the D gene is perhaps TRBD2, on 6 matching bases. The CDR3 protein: CASSQDPGRGGEQYF. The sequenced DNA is TGTGCCAGCAGCCAAGATCCCGGGAGAGGTGGCGAGCAGTACTTC.